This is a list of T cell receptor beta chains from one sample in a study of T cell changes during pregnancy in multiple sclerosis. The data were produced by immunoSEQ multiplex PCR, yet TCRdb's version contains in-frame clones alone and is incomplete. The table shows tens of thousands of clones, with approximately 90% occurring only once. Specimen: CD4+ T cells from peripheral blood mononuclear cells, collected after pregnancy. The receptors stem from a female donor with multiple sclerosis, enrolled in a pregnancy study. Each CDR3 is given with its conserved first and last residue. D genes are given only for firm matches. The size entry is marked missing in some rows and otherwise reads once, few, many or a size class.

cdr3_aa: CASSYSNRGKSNEQYF
cdr3_nt: TGTGCCAGCAGTTACTCGAATAGAGGGAAAAGCAACGAGCAGTACTTC
clone_size: once
v_call: TRBV6-6
d_call: NA
j_call: TRBJ2-7

cdr3_aa: CASSSQGSALNEQFF
cdr3_nt: TGTGCCAGCAGCTCGCAGGGAAGTGCCCTCAATGAGCAGTTCTTC
clone_size: NA
v_call: TRBV5-5
d_call: NA
j_call: TRBJ2-1

cdr3_aa: CASSRGANTEAFF
cdr3_nt: TGTGCCAGCAGTCGTGGGGCGAACACTGAAGCTTTCTTT
clone_size: NA
v_call: TRBV7-2
d_call: NA
j_call: TRBJ1-1

cdr3_aa: CASSSTGVYDQPQHF
cdr3_nt: TGTGCCAGCAGCAGTACAGGGGTCTACGATCAGCCCCAGCATTTT
clone_size: NA
v_call: TRBV5-6
d_call: TRBD1
j_call: TRBJ1-5

cdr3_aa: CASSESGTGTTTNEKLFF
cdr3_nt: TGTGCCAGCAGTGAATCAGGGACAGGGACAACAACTAATGAAAAACTGTTTTTT
clone_size: NA
v_call: TRBV25-1
d_call: TRBD1
j_call: TRBJ1-4

cdr3_aa: CASKLADSSYEQYF
cdr3_nt: TGTGCCAGTAAACTAGCGGATAGCTCCTACGAGCAGTACTTC
clone_size: NA
v_call: TRBV19
d_call: TRBD2
j_call: TRBJ2-7

cdr3_aa: CASSSGHLVGNEQFF
cdr3_nt: TGTGCCAGCAGCTCGGGACACCTTGTAGGGAATGAGCAGTTCTTC
clone_size: once
v_call: TRBV5-5
d_call: NA
j_call: TRBJ2-1

cdr3_aa: CSVVTGTGHGYTF
cdr3_nt: TGCAGCGTAGTTACCGGGACAGGGCATGGCTACACCTTC
clone_size: NA
v_call: TRBV29-1
d_call: TRBD1
j_call: TRBJ1-2

cdr3_aa: CASSSGQGGTGELFF
cdr3_nt: TGTGCCAGCAGCTCCGGACAGGGTGGGACCGGGGAGCTGTTTTTT
clone_size: NA
v_call: TRBV7-2
d_call: TRBD1
j_call: TRBJ2-2

cdr3_aa: CAWSVPGLPQETQYF
cdr3_nt: TGTGCCTGGAGTGTACCTGGACTCCCGCAAGAGACCCAGTACTTC
clone_size: NA
v_call: TRBV30
d_call: NA
j_call: TRBJ2-5

cdr3_aa: CASSLSGQGTYEQYF
cdr3_nt: TGTGCCAGCAGTTTATCGGGACAGGGGACCTACGAGCAGTACTTC
clone_size: NA
v_call: TRBV28
d_call: TRBD1
j_call: TRBJ2-7